These 32 T cell receptor beta chains were all obtained from the same sample, sequenced in a study of molecular identifiers for immune sequencing clone quantification. TCRdb itself ran the PCR reads through MiXCR, one entry per CDR3 protein. The sample holds around 470,000 distinct CDR3 sequences, about 25% seen once. Sequenced sample: naive CD8+ T cells from blood, with Jurkat cell RNA spiked in. Sample subset: FACS-sorted CD8+CD4-CCR7+CD45RA+ naive T cells. All receptors come from a human donor in good health. Some libraries in this study had Jurkat cell RNA spiked in.

The V gene is TRBV7-9, the J gene TRBJ2-7, with TRBD2 matching over 9 bases. The CDR3 sequence is 15 residues long. Looked up from germline, CDR1 is SEHNR and CDR2 is FQNEAQ (reference sequence). Trimming took 4 bases from V and 3 from J; bases not matched to a gene: 7. This chain's CDR3 is CASSSGSSGVYEQYF. DNA of the CDR3: TGTGCCAGCAGCTCCGGGTCTAGCGGGGTCTACGAGCAGTACTTC.

V and J are TRBV2 and TRBJ1-2, with D maybe TRBD1 (6 bases). V lost 5 bases and J 4 bases, leaving 14 bases between the germline ends. Germline V gene data show CDR1 as SNHLY and CDR2 as FYNNEI. This CDR3 region has 14 residues. For the CDR3, the DNA is TGTGCCAGCAGTAGGACAGTCGACATCTATGGCTACACCTTC. This gives the protein CASSRTVDIYGYTF.

The CDR3 region is CASSDDRGTNNEQFF. In DNA, the CDR3 is TGTGCCAGCAGTGATGACAGGGGTACGAACAATGAGCAGTTCTTC. This chain links TRBV25-1 with TRBJ2-1; 8 bases are a match to TRBD1. The ends lost 3 bases at V and 5 bases at J; junction bases unmatched: 6. The CDR3 contains 15 residues. Germline CDR1 reads MGHDK; CDR2 reads SYGVNS.

This clonotype was seen at least ten times. This chain links TRBV12-3 or TRBV12-4 with TRBJ2-7, with D perhaps matching TRBD2 (5 bases). The CDR3 sequence is 12 residues long. V lost 3 bases to trimming and J lost 7 bases, with 10 bases between them. Here the CDR3 DNA reads TGTGCCAGCAGTTTTGGAGGTGATGAGCAGTACTTC. This codes for CASSFGGDEQYF.

The chain recombines TRBV2 with TRBJ2-7, with 8 bases identical to TRBD2. Germline CDR1 SNHLY, CDR2 FYNNEI. The CDR3 covers 15 residues. J gave up 3 bases and V 7 bases, and 11 bases lay outside the gene matches. CDR3 in DNA: TGTGCCAGCACCCCGGTCGGGAGGGGTCTCTACGAGCAGTACTTC. Protein product: CASTPVGRGLYEQYF. The full variable domain, its missing parts supplied by reference TRBV2 and TRBJ2-7, is EPEVTQTPSHQVTQMGQEVILRCVPISNHLYFYWYRQILGQKVEFLVSFYNNEISEKSEIFDDQFSVERPDGSNFTLKIRSTKLEDSAMYFCASTPVGRGLYEQYFGPGTRLTVT.

In its sample, this clonotype was seen many times. The chain has TRBV6-1 and TRBJ1-6; D uncertain. The CDR3 covers 11 residues. Germline V gene sequence: CDR1 MNHNS, CDR2 SASEGT. Trimming left V 5 bases short and J 8 bases short, with 4 bases between. The CDR3 protein is CASSWDSPLHF. Written as DNA, the CDR3 is TGTGCCAGCAGTTGGGATTCACCCCTCCACTTT.

The chain has TRBV6-2 or TRBV6-3 and TRBJ2-2; 11 positions agree with TRBD1. This CDR3 is built from 19 residues. V was clipped by 6 bases and J by 2 bases; unmatched bases: 14. Looked up from germline, CDR1 is MNHEY and CDR2 is SVGEGT. In nucleotides, the CDR3 is TGTGCCAGCAGACAACGTCCGGGACAGGGGGGATTCAACACCGGGGAGCTGTTTTTT. It translates to CASRQRPGQGGFNTGELFF.

This clonotype was counted at least ten times. The chain uses TRBV25-1 and TRBJ2-7; 7 bases agree with TRBD2. The CDR3 contains 13 residues. J gave up 4 bases and V 6 bases, and 6 bases lay outside the gene matches. Per the germline V gene, CDR1 is MGHDK and CDR2 is SYGVNS. CDR3 protein: CASSQGLVYEQYF. CDR3 nucleotides: TGTGCCAGCAGCCAAGGACTAGTATACGAGCAGTACTTC.

Concerning this clonotype itself: This may arise from a read error, as a much more abundant clone is one base away. The chain is built from TRBV6-5 and TRBJ2-3, with D unclear. CDR3 length: 15 residues. Trimming left V 6 bases short and J 4 bases short, with 17 bases between. Germline CDR1 is MNHEY and CDR2 is SVGAGI. The CDR3 coding sequence is TGTGCCAGCAGAGCAAGTCAGTGGGCTGCAGATACGCAGTATTTT. Translation gives CASRASQWAADTQYF.

About this clonotype: This clone may be a read error of a much larger clone one base away. The genes are TRBV6-5 and TRBJ2-3, with D possibly TRBD1 on 6 matching bases. The CDR3 covers 14 residues. Trimming removed 6 bases from V and 6 bases from J, with 16 bases in between. The germline gives CDR1 MNHEY, CDR2 SVGAGI. The CDR3 DNA sequence: TGTGCCAGCAGCCAATGGCCAGGGGAGGATACGCAGTATTTT. Its translation is CASSQWPGEDTQYF.

This clonotype has a handful of counts. The chain uses TRBV12-3 or TRBV12-4 and TRBJ2-3; maybe TRBD2 (7 bases). V was shortened by 6 bases and J by 5 bases, with 18 bases between the two germline ends. The CDR3 runs 15 residues. Here the CDR3 reads CASSSDGGGIDTQYF. Here the CDR3 DNA reads TGTGCCAGCAGCTCAGATGGCGGGGGCATAGATACGCAGTATTTT.

This rearrangement joins TRBV29-1 to TRBJ2-1; D not resolved. The length of the CDR3 is 13 residues. The germline gives CDR1 SQVTM, CDR2 ANQGSEA. The germline V and J ends were trimmed by 4 bases and 3 bases, with 10 bases remaining between them. The CDR3 DNA is TGCAGCGTTGGAGAATATAACTACAATGAGCAGTTCTTC. This translates into CSVGEYNYNEQFF.

On this clonotype: A much larger clone is a single base away; this may be a read error. This chain joins TRBV29-1 and TRBJ2-3; D might be TRBD1 (6 bases). CDR1 is SQVTM and CDR2 is ANQGSEA in the germline V gene. This CDR3 is 15 amino acids long. Deletions cut 7 bases from V and 1 base from J, with 18 bases between. The CDR3 nucleotides are TGCAGCGCTCAGGACTGGGGGCGAGGCACAGATACGCAGTATTTT. Translation gives CSAQDWGRGTDTQYF.

Remarks on this clonotype: A far larger clone is one nucleotide away, so this likely arose from a read error. The V and J genes are TRBV3-1 and TRBJ2-2, with D tentatively TRBD2 (6 bases). CDR3 size: 13 residues. CDR1 is LGHDT and CDR2 is YNNKEL in the germline V gene (reference sequence). The CDR3 loop reads CARSLGSTGELFF. CDR3 sequence (DNA): TGTGCCAGAAGCCTCGGGAGCACCGGGGAGCTGTTTTTT.

The V and J genes are TRBV9 and TRBJ1-3, with no clear D. This CDR3 is 12 amino acids long. V was pared by 7 bases and J by 0 bases, with 5 bases between. Germline lookup yields CDR1 SGDLS and CDR2 YYNGEE. CDR3 sequence: CASGDSGNTIYF. For the CDR3, the DNA is TGTGCCAGCGGTGACTCTGGAAACACCATATATTTT.

The chain employs TRBV9 and TRBJ2-2; D remains ambiguous. V was shortened by 2 bases and J by 1 base, with 9 bases between the two germline ends. In germline, CDR1 is SGDLS, CDR2 YYNGEE. The CDR3 sequence is 15 residues long. The CDR3 coding sequence is TGTGCCAGCAGCGTCCGAACGGAGAACACCGGGGAGCTGTTTTTT. As protein: CASSVRTENTGELFF.

On this clonotype: This may come from a read error, since a much larger clone is one base off. The chain combines TRBV7-6 with TRBJ1-1, with 8 bases matching TRBD1. Per the germline V gene, CDR1 is SGHVS and CDR2 is FNYEAQ. This CDR3 has 13 residues. After removal of 6 bases from V and 4 bases from J, the junction contained 4 bases not matched to a gene. This chain's CDR3 is CASRRTGSTEAFF. CDR3 coding DNA: TGTGCCAGCAGGAGGACAGGGAGCACTGAAGCTTTCTTT.

For this clonotype: A much larger clone is a single base away; this may be a read error. The CDR3 nucleotides are TGCAGCGTTGACCAGCTGAACACTGAAGCTTCCTTT. As protein: CSVDQLNTEASF. J is TRBJ1-1 and V is TRBV29-1, with D unresolved. Germline values: CDR1 SQVTM, CDR2 ANQGSEA. The CDR3 sequence is 12 residues long.

This clonotype was counted only a few times. This rearrangement joins TRBV13 to TRBJ1-4; the D is unclear. The CDR3 has 16 amino acids. Trimming cost V 4 bases and J 5 bases, with 17 bases left between them. Germline lookup yields CDR1 PRHDT and CDR2 FYEKMQ (reference sequence). The CDR3 here is CASSYRFAMGNEKLFF. CDR3 nucleotides: TGTGCCAGCAGCTACCGGTTTGCTATGGGAAATGAAAAACTGTTTTTT.

The genes are TRBV24-1 and TRBJ2-3; possible D gene TRBD2, 6 bases. Germline CDR1 and CDR2: KGHDR and SFDVKD. The V gene lost 6 bases and the J gene lost 4 bases, with 19 bases spanning the gap. This CDR3 is built from 16 residues. The CDR3 nucleotides read TGTGCCACCAGTCCGGGGGAGCGAGGGATCGCAGATACGCAGTATTTT. It specifies CATSPGERGIADTQYF.

This clonotype appeared a few times. The chain has TRBV5-5 and TRBJ2-5; TRBD1 agrees at 7 bases. The CDR3 has 15 amino acids. Germline CDR1 and CDR2: SGHKS and YYEKEE (reference sequence). With 3 bases clipped from V and 0 bases from J, the junction kept 5 bases outside the gene matches. The CDR3: CASSWPGTDQETQYF. In DNA, the CDR3 is TGTGCCAGCAGCTGGCCCGGGACAGACCAAGAGACCCAGTACTTC.

This clonotype was counted a few times. The rearrangement joins TRBV6-2 or TRBV6-3 to TRBJ2-7; D perhaps matches TRBD1 (5 bases). CDR3 length: 13 residues. Germline V lookup: CDR1 MNHEY, CDR2 SVGEGT. V shed 8 bases and J shed 0 bases, with 11 bases lying between them. The CDR3 sequence: CASGAEISYEQYF. CDR3 coding DNA: TGTGCCAGCGGGGCTGAGATCTCCTACGAGCAGTACTTC.

This clonotype was observed a few times. V and J are TRBV7-9 and TRBJ2-2, with D uncertain. The germline V gene encodes CDR1 SEHNR and CDR2 FQNEAQ (reference sequence). The CDR3 covers 12 residues. Trimming removed 5 bases at V and 4 bases at J, with 5 bases between. The CDR3 is CASSRLTGELFF. The CDR3 nucleotides are TGTGCCAGCAGCCGGCTCACCGGGGAGCTGTTTTTT.

A note on this clonotype: This likely comes from a read error, as the CDR3 has no conserved phenylalanine or tryptophan at its end. The genes are TRBV7-9 and TRBJ2-5, with D uncertain. This CDR3 contains 14 residues. Germline-derived CDR1 and CDR2 are SEHNR and FQNEAQ (reference sequence). In DNA form, the CDR3 reads TGTGCCAGCAGCTTAGACGCTGGGGAAGAGACTCAGTACTGC. Protein product: CASSLDAGEETQYC.

This clonotype has only a few counts. The J gene is TRBJ2-3, the V gene TRBV12-3 or TRBV12-4; D is tentatively TRBD1 or TRBD2 (5 bases each). The CDR3 is made up of 15 amino acids. The ends were cut back, 3 bases at V and 1 base at J, with 11 bases in the middle. CDR3 sequence reads: CASSLRVRGTDTQYF. In DNA, the CDR3 is TGTGCCAGCAGTTTGAGGGTCAGGGGCACAGATACGCAGTATTTT.

This clonotype was counted only a few times. The chain has TRBV6-2 or TRBV6-3 and TRBJ1-1, with D hard to call. The V and J ends lost 2 bases and 4 bases respectively, with 11 bases between them. The CDR3 loop spans 14 amino acids. Germline V gene sequence: CDR1 MNHEY, CDR2 SVGEGT. CDR3 loop: CASSYSYPTTEAFF. In nucleotides, the CDR3 is TGTGCCAGCAGTTACAGTTACCCTACCACTGAAGCTTTCTTT.

In the case of this clonotype: A junction boundary mismatches the germline segment, possibly from a read error. V gene TRBV7-8 combines with J gene TRBJ2-5; D is unresolved. There are 15 residues in the CDR3. The germline V gene has CDR1 SGHVS and CDR2 FQNEAQ. CDR3 protein: CASSLGAGSQETQCF. The CDR3 nucleotides are TGTGCCAGCAGCTTAGGGGCAGGCTCCCAAGAGACCCAGTGCTTC.

The rearrangement uses TRBV19 and TRBJ1-5; D gene uncertain. Trimming removed 3 bases from V and 5 bases from J, with 14 bases in between. The CDR3 length is 15 residues. Germline CDR1 reads LNHDA; CDR2 reads SQIVND (reference sequence). CDR3 nucleotide sequence: TGTGCCAGTAGTATCTTAGCCAGGCGGGATCAGCCCCAGCATTTT. Its translation: CASSILARRDQPQHF.

The chain carries TRBV20-1 and TRBJ2-7; TRBD1 matches 10 bases. This CDR3 is 14 amino acids long. Losses at the gene ends were 5 bases for V and 1 base for J; bases not matched to a gene: 5. The V gene's germline CDR1 is DFQATT and CDR2 SNEGSKA (reference sequence). Here the CDR3 DNA reads TGCAGTGCTCATAGGACAGGGGGTTCCTACGAGCAGTACTTC. It encodes CSAHRTGGSYEQYF.

The sample holds a few counts of this clonotype. This chain uses TRBV5-4 with TRBJ2-7; D is perhaps TRBD2 (7 bases). The V end was cut by 4 bases, the J end by 0 bases, with 20 bases between. Germline-derived CDR1 and CDR2 are SGHNT and YYREEE (reference sequence). CDR3 size: 17 residues. This CDR3 reads CASSAGDTRISSYEQYF. CDR3 nucleotides: TGTGCCAGCAGCGCGGGGGACACTCGGATTAGCTCCTACGAGCAGTACTTC.

This clonotype has a count of ten or more. The chain is built from TRBV12-3 or TRBV12-4 and TRBJ1-4; D is unresolved. V dropped 5 bases and J dropped 8 bases, with 9 bases sitting between them. This CDR3 is 12 amino acids long. CDR3 amino acids: CASSPNEEKLFF. The CDR3 coding sequence is TGTGCCAGCAGTCCGAATGAAGAAAAACTGTTTTTT.

At least ten counts were recorded for this clonotype. The CDR3 here is CASSLLAGNEKLFF. DNA of the CDR3: TGTGCCAGCAGTTTATTAGCAGGGAATGAAAAACTGTTTTTT. The chain links TRBV27 to TRBJ1-4; D perhaps matches TRBD1 (5 bases). This CDR3 has 14 residues. The V end was cut by 1 base, the J end by 5 bases, with 8 bases between. Germline CDR1 reads MNHEY; CDR2 reads SMNVEV (reference sequence).